This TCR beta chain was found in a study of blood T cells in healthy people across ages. Individuals who donated were healthy Caucasians from Russia aged roughly 6 to 95. They isolated at least 6 million PBMCs from each sample. The authors ran a second PCR of roughly 6 to 12 cycles using a sample-barcoded 5' primer and a J-beta primer mix. Every cDNA molecule carried a tag from a template-switch adaptor bearing 12 random nucleotides. Each CDR3 protein gets one entry after TCRdb re-called the 5' RACE reads with MiXCR. The repertoire holds hundreds of thousands of distinct CDR3 sequences, with 62% as singletons. This CDR3 spans 17 amino acids. Germline values: CDR1 MNHEY, CDR2 SVGEGT. V was clipped by 8 bases and J by 1 base, with 18 bases between them.

Input material: blood. The V call is TRBV6-2 or TRBV6-3, the J call TRBJ2-6, with D possibly called TRBD1 or TRBD2 (5 bases each). The TCR comes from a man aged 25 to 45 in good health. The CDR3 DNA follows: TGTGCCAGCTCAACGAGAGTGGGGGTATCTGGGGCCAACGTCCTGACTTTC. Its protein is CASSTRVGVSGANVLTF.